This TCR beta chain was identified during a study of blood T cell dynamics during melanoma immunotherapy. Every bulk PBMC sample received the same 350 ng of DNA. The assay was immunoSEQ multiplex PCR, and TCRdb's table has in-frame clones only and misses some. This sample yields about 11,000 clones, of which roughly 83% are seen a single time; approximately 16% belongs to the top ten. The CDR3 has 15 amino acids. V gave up 3 bases and J gave up 2 bases, with 10 bases separating them. From germline, CDR1 is SSHAT and CDR2 FNYEAQ (reference sequence). As for time point: week 3, after first cycle of checkpoint inhibitor. Apart from a couple of fast progressors, RECIST 1.1 response was judged 12 weeks post-infusion.

The origin of this receptor is a human donor with melanoma. Sequenced here: blood, sampled from a patient treated with checkpoint blockade. The chain carries TRBV7-7 and TRBJ2-2; TRBD1 might be the D (6 bases). Written as DNA, the CDR3 is TGTGCCAGCAGCTTCGGGACACCTAACACCGGGGAGCTGTTTTTT. Protein sequence: CASSFGTPNTGELFF. Full variable domain (remainder filled in from reference TRBV7-7 and TRBJ2-2): GAGVSQSPRYKVTKRGQDVTLRCDPISSHATLYWYQQALGQGPEFLTYFNYEAQPDKSGLPSDRFSAERPEGSISTLTIQRTEQRDSAMYRCASSFGTPNTGELFFGEGSRLTVL.